Following are 3 T cell receptor beta chains from one sample sequenced in a study of T cell changes during pregnancy in multiple sclerosis. Using immunoSEQ multiplex PCR, the repertoire was profiled, and TCRdb retains in-frame clones only, with some absent. The data hold just under 65,000 clones, with 90% observed a single time. The sample here was peripheral blood, taken in the second trimester of pregnancy. All receptors come from a female donor in good health, enrolled as a control in a pregnancy study.

This rearrangement joins TRBV9 to TRBJ2-3, with 14 bases lining up with TRBD2. V lost 3 bases, J lost 4 bases, and 4 bases stayed unmatched. There are 16 residues in the CDR3. From germline, CDR1 is SGDLS and CDR2 YYNGEE. The CDR3 DNA sequence: TGTGCCAGCAGCGCCTCGACTAGCGGGGGGGCAGATACGCAGTATTTT. Translation gives CASSASTSGGADTQYF.

This chain connects TRBV5-4 to TRBJ2-2; TRBD2 matches at 11 bases. This CDR3 spans 16 amino acids. Germline CDR1 is SGHNT and CDR2 is YYREEE (reference sequence). Trimming at V came to 4 bases and at J to 3 bases, leaving 5 bases not matched to a gene. CDR3: CASSPLAGGYTGELFF. Written as DNA, the CDR3 is TGTGCCAGCAGCCCTCTAGCGGGAGGTTACACCGGGGAGCTGTTTTTT. Full variable domain (outside the CDR3, taken from reference TRBV5-4 and TRBJ2-2): ETGVTQSPTHLIKTRGQQVTLRCSSQSGHNTVSWYQQALGQGPQFIFQYYREEENGRGNFPPRFSGLQFPNYSSELNVNALELDDSALYLCASSPLAGGYTGELFFGEGSRLTVL.

The chain has TRBV11-2 and TRBJ2-6, with D tentatively TRBD1 (7 bases). The length of the CDR3 is 16 residues. Germline lookup yields CDR1 SGHAT and CDR2 FQNNGV. V was cut by 5 bases and J by 0 bases, with 11 bases left in between. The CDR3 sequence is CASSPGGNSGANVLTF. In DNA, the CDR3 is TGTGCCAGCAGCCCAGGGGGGAACTCTGGGGCCAACGTCCTGACTTTC.